Given below is one T cell receptor (beta chain) in context. This specimen belongs to a study of blood T cell repertoires in COVID-19. Looking at the study overall: COVID-19 samples, acute and convalescent, were from the United States, Italy and Spain. In each case, the material was cDNA or gDNA derived from T cells, B-cell-depleted T cells, or PBMCs.

This CDR3 spans 18 amino acids. In germline, CDR1 is MNHNS, CDR2 SASEGT. V trimming: 3 bases; J trimming: 4 bases; junction bases outside the gene matches: 17. In the source study's methods: Using reference gene primer amplification, nucleated cell counts were estimated. Generated by immunoSEQ multiplex PCR, the TCRdb table keeps only in-frame clones and is missing some. The V and J calls and clone size come from that table; D and trimming were worked out from the DNA. The sample carries about 180,000 clones, over 75% recorded once. The sequence derives from a man aged 55 to 69 with acute or convalescent COVID-19. The rearrangement uses TRBV6-1 and TRBJ1-2, with 7 nucleotides matching TRBD1. Sequencing was done on a sample of peripheral blood. The DNA of the CDR3 is TGTGCCAGCAGTGATCCCTGGGGGACAGTTTATGGGGGCTATGGCTACACCTTC. Protein sequence: CASSDPWGTVYGGYGYTF.